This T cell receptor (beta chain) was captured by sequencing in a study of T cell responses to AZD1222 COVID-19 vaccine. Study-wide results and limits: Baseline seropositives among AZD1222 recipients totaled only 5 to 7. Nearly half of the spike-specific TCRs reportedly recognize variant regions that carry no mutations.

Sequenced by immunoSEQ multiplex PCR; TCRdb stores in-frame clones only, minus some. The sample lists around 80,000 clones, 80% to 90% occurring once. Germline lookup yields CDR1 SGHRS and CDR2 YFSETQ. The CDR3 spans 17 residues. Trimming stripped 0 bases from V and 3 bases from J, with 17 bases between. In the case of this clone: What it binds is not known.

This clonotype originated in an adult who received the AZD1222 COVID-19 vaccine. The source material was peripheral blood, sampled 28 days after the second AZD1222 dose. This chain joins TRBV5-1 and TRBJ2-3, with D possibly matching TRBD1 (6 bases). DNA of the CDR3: TGCGCCAGCAGCTTGGTCCCGCCAGGGGCAGGGACAGATACGCAGTATTTT. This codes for CASSLVPPGAGTDTQYF.